This T cell receptor beta chain was recorded in a study of T cell changes during pregnancy in multiple sclerosis. The CDR3 has 13 residues. Germline assignment: CDR1 MNHNS and CDR2 SASEGT. V was pared by 5 bases and J by 1 base, with 1 base of the junction left unmatched. The repertoire was sequenced with immunoSEQ multiplex PCR; TCRdb's copy has only in-frame clones and lacks some. This sample has 40,000 to 50,000 clones; less than 95% occur once, and the top ten carry 8% to 10%. This rearrangement joins TRBV6-1 to TRBJ1-1; TRBD1 agrees at 7 bases. The source material was CD8+ T cells from peripheral blood mononuclear cells, sampled in the first trimester of pregnancy. The clonotype was recovered from a female donor with multiple sclerosis, enrolled in a pregnancy study. As DNA, the CDR3 is TGTGCCAGCAGTTGGGACAGGAACACTGAAGCTTTCTTT. Amino acids: CASSWDRNTEAFF.